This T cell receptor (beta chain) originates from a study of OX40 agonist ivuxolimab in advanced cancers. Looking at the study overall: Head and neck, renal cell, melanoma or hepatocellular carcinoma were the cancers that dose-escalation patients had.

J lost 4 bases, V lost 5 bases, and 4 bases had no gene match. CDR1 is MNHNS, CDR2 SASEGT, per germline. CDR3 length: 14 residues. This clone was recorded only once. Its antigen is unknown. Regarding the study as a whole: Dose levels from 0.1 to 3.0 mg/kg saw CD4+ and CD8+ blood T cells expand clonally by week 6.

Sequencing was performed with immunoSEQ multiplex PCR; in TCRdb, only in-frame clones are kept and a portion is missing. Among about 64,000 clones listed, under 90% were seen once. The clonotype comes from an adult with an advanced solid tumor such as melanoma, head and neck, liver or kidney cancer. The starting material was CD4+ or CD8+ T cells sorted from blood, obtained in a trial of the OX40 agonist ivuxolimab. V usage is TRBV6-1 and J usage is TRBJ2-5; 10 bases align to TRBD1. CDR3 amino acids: CASSMDRGSETQYF. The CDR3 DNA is TGTGCCAGCAGTATGGACAGGGGGTCAGAGACCCAGTACTTC.